This record covers a single T cell receptor beta chain. The sample originates from a study of blood T cell repertoires in COVID-19. The CDR3 sequence is 15 residues long. The ends were cut back, 0 bases at V and 7 bases at J, with 16 bases in the middle. CDR1 is GTSNPN and CDR2 is SVGIG in the germline V gene (reference sequence). Generated by immunoSEQ multiplex PCR, the TCRdb table keeps only in-frame clones and is missing some. Among 35,000 or so clones listed, roughly 86% were seen once. This chain links TRBV30 with TRBJ2-1; maybe TRBD2 (6 bases). Sequenced input: peripheral blood. The clonotype originates from a man in his 70s with acute or convalescent COVID-19. The CDR3, as DNA: TGTGCCTGGAGTGTTGGCGGGGTTACCCAAAATGAGCAGTTCTTC. It translates to CAWSVGGVTQNEQFF.